This TCR beta chain is from a study of patients and donors after allogeneic stem cell transplantation. Germline V gives CDR1 DFQATT, CDR2 SNEGSKA (reference sequence). V dropped 2 bases and J dropped 4 bases, with 8 bases sitting between them. The CDR3 contains 12 residues. TCRdb ran MiXCR on the RT-PCR reads and lists one entry per CDR3 protein. The data show tens of thousands of distinct CDR3 sequences, with 25% to 30% seen just once and under 55% held by the top ten. The TCR was taken from a human donor who was either an allogeneic HSCT recipient or a stem cell or donor lymphocyte infusion donor (not recorded which). It is not recorded whose cells these are; they may come from a transplant donor. This chain uses TRBV20-1 with TRBJ1-2; the D is unclear. Sequenced input: blood, either unsorted or a sorted T cell fraction (not recorded which). This CDR3 reads CSARTSGYGYTF. CDR3 DNA: TGCAGTGCTAGAACTTCTGGCTATGGCTACACCTTC.